Many counts were recorded for the clone carrying this T cell receptor (beta chain). Its target is not known. The sample comes from a study of T cells in Graves' hyperthyroidism and ophthalmopathy. Broader study findings: The authors' 13 V-J model separated ophthalmopathy from stable hyperthyroidism.

Between the trimmed V and J ends, which lost 1 base and 2 bases, there was a span of 8 bases. CDR1 is LNHNV and CDR2 is YYDKDF in the germline V gene (reference sequence). The CDR3 loop spans 14 amino acids. Amplification yielded TCR beta CDR3 regions, with RNA transcripts as the source. RT-PCR in the first round (using the HTBI primer set) targeted the TCR CDR3. From the multiplex PCR reads, TCRdb called clonotypes with MiXCR, one entry per CDR3 protein. The profile shows about 210,000 distinct CDR3 sequences, under 20% of them singletons. The authors deemed Graves' hyperthyroidism stable absent ophthalmopathy progression within 18 months. Extraction of PBMCs used roughly 9.6 ml of fresh peripheral blood.

The specimen sequenced was blood. This chain links TRBV15 with TRBJ1-1; the D gene is possibly TRBD1 (6 bases). The clonotype comes from a man over 45 with Graves' hyperthyroidism. CDR3 nucleotide sequence: TGTGCCACCAGCAGAGTGACAGGTAACACTGAAGCTTTCTTT. Its protein is CATSRVTGNTEAFF. The full variable domain, rest sourced from reference TRBV15 and TRBJ1-1, is DAMVIQNPRYQVTQFGKPVTLSCSQTLNHNVMYWYQQKSSQAPKLLFHYYDKDFNNEADTPDNFQSRRPNTSFCFLDIRSPGLGDTAMYLCATSRVTGNTEAFFGQGTRLTVV.